This T cell receptor beta chain was identified during a study of blood T cell repertoires in COVID-19. CDR1 and CDR2 (germline): SEHNR, FQNEAQ (reference sequence). After removal of 0 bases from V and 4 bases from J, the junction contained 9 bases not matched to a gene. This CDR3 comprises 17 residues. Sequencing was performed with immunoSEQ multiplex PCR; in TCRdb, only in-frame clones are kept and a portion is missing. The top ten hold around 3.5% of the sample, which has under 250,000 clones, around 84% seen once. This receptor was obtained from a woman aged 18 to 35 with acute or convalescent COVID-19. The sequencing sample was made of peripheral blood. This chain uses TRBV7-9 with TRBJ2-1; TRBD2 aligns across 7 bases. This chain's CDR3 is CASSLAISLAKYNEQFF. The CDR3 DNA is TGTGCCAGCAGCTTAGCAATTTCACTAGCGAAATACAATGAGCAGTTCTTC.